This entry is about one TCR beta chain. This entry belongs to a study of blood T cell repertoires in COVID-19. As for the study in general: PBMCs, B-cell-depleted T cells, or T cells were the source of the cDNA or gDNA that made up the material.

Authors' analysis steps: Estimated nucleated cell counts came from reference gene primer amplification. Assay: immunoSEQ multiplex PCR; the TCRdb copy retains only in-frame clones and omits some. Clone size and the V and J calls come from that table; the DNA yielded D and trimming. The table lists about 380,000 clones, 90% of them singletons, with 6.5% in the top ten. Sequences were obtained from peripheral blood. This sequence was found in a man aged 18 to 35 with active or convalescent COVID-19.

CDR3 nucleotide sequence: TGTGCCAGCAGTTGGACCGGACAGTATAATTCACCCCTCCACTTT. This translates into CASSWTGQYNSPLHF. This sequence joins TRBV28 and TRBJ1-6; weak D call: TRBD1 (6 bases). V lost 4 bases and J 4 bases, leaving 11 bases between the germline ends. Per germline, CDR1 MDHEN and CDR2 SYDVKM. The CDR3 is made up of 15 amino acids.